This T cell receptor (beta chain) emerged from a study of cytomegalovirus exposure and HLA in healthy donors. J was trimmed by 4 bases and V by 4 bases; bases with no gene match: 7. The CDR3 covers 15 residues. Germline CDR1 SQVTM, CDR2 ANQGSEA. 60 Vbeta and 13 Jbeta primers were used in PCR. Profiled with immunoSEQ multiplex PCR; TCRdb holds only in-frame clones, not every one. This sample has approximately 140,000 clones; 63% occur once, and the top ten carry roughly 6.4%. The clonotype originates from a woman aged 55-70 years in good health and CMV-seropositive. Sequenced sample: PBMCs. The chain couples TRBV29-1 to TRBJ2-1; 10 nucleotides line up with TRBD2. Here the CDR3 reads CSVVFASGSYNEQFF. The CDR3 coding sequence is TGCAGCGTTGTTTTTGCTAGCGGGAGTTACAATGAGCAGTTCTTC.